The 2 T cell receptor beta chains below come from one sample, sequenced in a study of OX40 agonist ivuxolimab in advanced cancers. TCRdb's table, derived via immunoSEQ multiplex PCR, lists solely in-frame clones and lacks some. In the table there are about 40,000 clones, 70% to 90% of which are singletons. The sample was CD4+ or CD8+ T cells sorted from blood, taken in a trial of the OX40 agonist ivuxolimab. The receptor set was obtained from an adult with an advanced solid tumor such as melanoma, head and neck, liver or kidney cancer.

The V and J genes are TRBV6-5 and TRBJ2-3; D is unresolved. Trimming left V 2 bases short and J 1 base short, with 4 bases between. Germline V gene lookup returns CDR1 MNHEY and CDR2 SVGAGI. The CDR3 spans 13 residues. The CDR3 loop is CASSYGGTDTQYF. In DNA form, the CDR3 reads TGTGCCAGCAGTTACGGGGGCACAGATACGCAGTATTTT.

The rearrangement joins TRBV21-1 to TRBJ2-1; the D call TRBD2 from the table was never checked on the DNA. TRBV21-1 is a listed pseudogene. The CDR3 length is 15 residues. CDR3: CASRNGRARYNEQFF. CDR3 in DNA: TGTGCCAGCAGGAACGGGAGGGCCCGTTACAATGAGCAGTTCTTC.